What follows are 6 T cell receptor beta chains derived from one specimen sequenced in a study of T cells in Graves' hyperthyroidism and ophthalmopathy. RNA transcripts yielded amplified TCR beta CDR3 regions. Using the HTBI primer set, a first-round RT-PCR was run on the TCR CDR3. TCRdb re-called the multiplex PCR reads with MiXCR, one entry per CDR3 protein. The sample consists of fewer than 350,000 distinct CDR3 sequences, 15% to 20% of them appearing once. Input material: blood. Source of these receptors: a woman aged 35 to 49 with Graves' ophthalmopathy.

The chain combines TRBV6-1 with TRBJ1-5, with 7 bases fitting TRBD1. The CDR3 length is 15 residues. V lost 6 bases, J lost 2 bases, and 7 bases stayed unmatched. Looked up from germline, CDR1 is MNHNS and CDR2 is SASEGT. CDR3 DNA: TGTGCCAGCAGCATGACAGGGACGGGCAATCAGCCCCAGCATTTT. Translated, it gives CASSMTGTGNQPQHF.

This clonotype was detected only a few times. The J gene is TRBJ1-3, the V gene TRBV28; a possible D gene is TRBD1 (5 bases). Trimming stripped 5 bases from V and 1 base from J, with 18 bases between. The CDR3 sequence is 17 residues long. Germline CDR1 reads MDHEN; CDR2 reads SYDVKM. The CDR3 loop is CASSLYRGRQSGNTIYF. In nucleotides, the CDR3 is TGTGCCAGCAGTCTTTACCGGGGACGACAATCTGGAAACACCATATATTTT.

This clonotype was recorded many times. The CDR3 spells CASSLRLSNTEAFF. CDR3 nucleotides: TGTGCCAGCAGCTTAAGGCTATCGAACACTGAAGCTTTCTTT. The V call is TRBV11-1, the J call TRBJ1-1; D unclear. Germline assignment: CDR1 SGHAT and CDR2 FQDESV (reference sequence). This CDR3 is 14 amino acids long. Trimming removed 2 bases at V and 1 base at J, with 8 bases between.

This rearrangement joins TRBV11-2 to TRBJ2-7, with 7 bases lining up with TRBD1. V was clipped by 5 bases and J by 3 bases; unmatched bases: 7. Germline lookup yields CDR1 SGHAT and CDR2 FQNNGV. The CDR3 consists of 14 residues. The CDR3 DNA is TGTGCCAGCAGCCCAACGACAGGGAACTACGAGCAGTACTTC. Its protein product is CASSPTTGNYEQYF.

This clonotype was seen many times. This chain joins TRBV27 and TRBJ2-7, with a tentative D call TRBD2 (6 bases). Germline CDR1 and CDR2: MNHEY and SMNVEV (reference sequence). This CDR3 is built from 13 residues. Trimming took off 6 bases at V and 6 bases at J, with 15 bases between the two ends. This chain's CDR3 is CASSPGTASEQYF. CDR3 sequence (DNA): TGTGCCAGCAGCCCCGGGACTGCGAGCGAGCAGTACTTC.

V is TRBV5-1 and J is TRBJ1-1; TRBD1 agrees at 8 bases. V was clipped by 5 bases and J by 5 bases; unmatched bases: 11. Germline assignment: CDR1 SGHRS and CDR2 YFSETQ. The CDR3 length is 15 residues. Here the CDR3 DNA reads TGCGCCAGCAGAGGGCTTCAGGGGGCGTTGACTGAAGCTTTCTTT. It encodes CASRGLQGALTEAFF.